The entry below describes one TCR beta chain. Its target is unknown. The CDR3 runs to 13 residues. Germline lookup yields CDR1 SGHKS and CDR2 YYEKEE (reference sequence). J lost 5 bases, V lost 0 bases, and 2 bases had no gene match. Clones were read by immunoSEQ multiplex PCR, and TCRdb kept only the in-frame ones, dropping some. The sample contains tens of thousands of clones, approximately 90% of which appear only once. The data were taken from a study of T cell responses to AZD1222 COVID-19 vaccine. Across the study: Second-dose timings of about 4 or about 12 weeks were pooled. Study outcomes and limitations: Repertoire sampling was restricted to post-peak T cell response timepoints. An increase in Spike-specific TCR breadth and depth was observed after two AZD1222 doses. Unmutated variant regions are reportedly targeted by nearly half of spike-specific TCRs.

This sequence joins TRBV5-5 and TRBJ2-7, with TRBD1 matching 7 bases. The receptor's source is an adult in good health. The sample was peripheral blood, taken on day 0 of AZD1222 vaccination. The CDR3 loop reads CASSLERGHEQYF. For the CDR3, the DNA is TGTGCCAGCAGCTTGGAAAGGGGGCACGAGCAGTACTTC. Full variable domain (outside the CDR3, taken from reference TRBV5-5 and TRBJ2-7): DAGVTQSPTHLIKTRGQQVTLRCSPISGHKSVSWYQQVLGQGPQFIFQYYEKEERGRGNFPDRFSARQFPNYSSELNVNALLLGDSALYLCASSLERGHEQYFGPGTRLTVT.